This T cell receptor beta chain emerged from a study of T-cell memory formation after mild COVID-19. Looking at the study overall: In these data, TCR clusters were largely donor specific. Findings and caveats of the study: The study detected some responding clones in pre-infection memory, suggesting cross-reactive memory joined. CD4+ contracting clones were mainly CM and EM; CD8+ ones, EMRA.

Constant-segment primers and 5'RACE yielded cDNA libraries for TCR alpha and TCR beta, each carrying sample barcodes and UMIs. Via MiXCR, TCRdb re-called the 5' RACE reads, giving one row per CDR3 protein. The sample gives about 600,000 distinct CDR3 sequences, less than 25% of which show up once; approximately 8% is in the top ten. A word on this clonotype: Its specificity is not known.

The sequence came from an adult woman who had mild COVID-19 (a few samples of this study predate the infection). Cell type and time point are not known. The sequenced sample was PBMCs or a T cell subset sorted from them (not recorded which).

The CDR3 is CASSILGLADRNEQFF. The CDR3 coding sequence is TGTGCCAGTAGTATCCTGGGACTAGCGGACCGCAATGAGCAGTTCTTC. V and J are TRBV19 and TRBJ2-1; TRBD2 matches at 11 bases. The CDR3 covers 16 residues. After removal of 3 bases from V and 6 bases from J, the junction contained 7 bases not matched to a gene. The germline CDR1 and CDR2 sequences are LNHDA and SQIVND (reference sequence). Full variable domain (outside the CDR3, taken from reference TRBV19 and TRBJ2-1): DGGITQSPKYLFRKEGQNVTLSCEQNLNHDAMYWYRQDPGQGLRLIYYSQIVNDFQKGDIAEGYSVSREKKESFPLTVTSAQKNPTAFYLCASSILGLADRNEQFFGPGTRLTVL.